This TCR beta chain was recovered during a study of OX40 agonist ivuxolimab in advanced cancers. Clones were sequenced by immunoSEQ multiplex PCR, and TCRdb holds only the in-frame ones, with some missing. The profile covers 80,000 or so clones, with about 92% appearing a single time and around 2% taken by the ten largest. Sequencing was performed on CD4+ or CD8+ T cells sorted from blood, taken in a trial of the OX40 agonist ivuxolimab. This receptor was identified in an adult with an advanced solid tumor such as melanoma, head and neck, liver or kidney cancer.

In nucleotides, the CDR3 is TGTGCCAGCAGTTATAGAGTGGGACAGGGCCCTGAAGCTTTCTTT. This translates into CASSYRVGQGPEAFF. The genes are TRBV6-5 and TRBJ1-1, with 9 bases identical to TRBD1. Germline loops: CDR1 MNHEY, CDR2 SVGAGI. This CDR3 is built from 15 residues. V lost 3 bases, J lost 6 bases, and 8 bases stayed unmatched.